The subject of this entry is one T cell receptor beta chain. This clonotype appeared many times. Its antigen remains unidentified. No base qualities exist here, and no much larger clone lies one base off it. Preparation of the library involved RT-PCR. Instrument used: Illumina HiSeq 2500. The public reads were run again by TCRdb, first through fastp at Q25 and then through MiXCR, and only productive beta chains were kept. Each entry merges the rows of one CDR3 protein and shows their most common DNA and genes. Counted in this sample were fewer than 750,000 distinct CDR3 sequences; about 14% of them appeared once. The ten top clones hold over 8.5% of the sample. This entry comes from a study of response to subunit inactivated influenza vaccine (dated by TCRdb to between 2018 and 2020). With respect to the entire study: To follow how T cells responded to a trivalent subunit inactivated influenza vaccine, the researchers relied on deep quantitative profiling of the T cell receptor repertoire. General findings and caveats noted by the study authors: According to the authors, only a limited number of new T cells may be recruited by each seasonal influenza vaccination.

V loses 0 bases, J loses 0 bases, and the germline ends lie 6 bases apart. From a lookup of the germline V gene, CDR1 and CDR2 are SGHRS and YFSETQ. Its CDR3 holds 15 amino acids, cysteine through phenylalanine. Only CDR3 DNA is held: 45 bases, read in frame from base 1. This receptor was identified in a man aged 50-59 years who received an inactivated influenza vaccine. Donor details come from another sample of the same person, matched by shared clones. The rearrangement combines TRBV5-1 with TRBJ2-2; the D gene cannot be named for sure. Sequences were derived from PBMCs from blood, sampled 11 to 12 days after vaccination. The CDR3 sequence is CASSLGGSNTGELFF. The DNA sequence is given as TGCGCCAGCAGCTTGGGGGGATCGAACACCGGGGAGCTGTTTTTT.